This passage covers 10 T cell receptor beta chains from one sample sequenced in a study of CD8 T cells in Susac syndrome. RNA amounts of about 0.5 to 1 ug underwent reverse transcription with random hexamers. TCRdb analysed the immunoSEQ multiplex PCR reads with MiXCR anew, one entry per CDR3 protein. This table holds roughly 84,000 distinct CDR3 sequences, around 96% found once. Source material: CD8+ T cells from PBMCs. Receptor source: a human donor with Susac syndrome.

This clonotype was counted between two and nine times. The chain combines TRBV2 with TRBJ2-5; 7 nucleotides line up with TRBD1. Germline V CDR1 and CDR2: SNHLY, FYNNEI. Trimming cost V 5 bases and J 1 base; bases outside gene matches: 4. This CDR3 contains 14 residues. The CDR3 region has the DNA TGTGCCAGCAGTTTAAACAGGGGCCAAGAGACCCAGTACTTC. Its protein is CASSLNRGQETQYF. The full variable domain, in which reference TRBV2 and TRBJ2-5 provide the parts outside the CDR3, is EPEVTQTPSHQVTQMGQEVILRCVPISNHLYFYWYRQILGQKVEFLVSFYNNEISEKSEIFDDQFSVERPDGSNFTLKIRSTKLEDSAMYFCASSLNRGQETQYFGPGTRLLVL.

This chain connects TRBV12-3 or TRBV12-4 to TRBJ2-7, with D perhaps TRBD1 (6 bases). Trimming shortened V by 5 bases and J by 5 bases, and 10 bases separated the two germline ends. This CDR3 region has 12 residues. CDR3 nucleotide sequence: TGTGCCAGCAGTCCAACAGGGAACGAGCAGTACTTC. Protein sequence: CASSPTGNEQYF.

The chain couples TRBV7-9 to TRBJ1-4, with D maybe TRBD1 (5 bases). Trimming removed 5 bases at V and 8 bases at J, with 21 bases between. CDR1 and CDR2 (germline): SEHNR, FQNEAQ (reference sequence). The CDR3 length is 16 residues. The CDR3 coding sequence is TGTGCCAGCAGCCCCCGCCGGGACTCCGGAGAGGAAAAACTGTTTTTT. Translation gives CASSPRRDSGEEKLFF. The variable domain in full, completed from reference TRBV7-9 and TRBJ1-4, reads DTGVSQNPRHKITKRGQNVTFRCDPISEHNRLYWYRQTLGQGPEFLTYFQNEAQLEKSRLLSDRFSAERPKGSFSTLEIQRTEQGDSAMYLCASSPRRDSGEEKLFFGSGTQLSVL.

A few counts support this clonotype. V gene TRBV7-9 combines with J gene TRBJ2-7, with D perhaps assigned TRBD1 or TRBD2 (5 bases each). The CDR3 is 12 residues long. Per germline, CDR1 SEHNR and CDR2 FQNEAQ (reference sequence). V was trimmed by 5 bases and J by 3 bases, leaving 8 bases between them. The CDR3 region is CASSRDGYEQYF. The CDR3 DNA reads as TGTGCCAGCAGCCGGGACGGCTACGAGCAGTACTTC.

V is TRBV20-1 and J is TRBJ2-1; 10 nucleotides agree with TRBD1. Germline trimming cut 6 bases from V and 5 bases from J; bases unmatched to any gene: 4. Germline-derived CDR1 and CDR2 are DFQATT and SNEGSKA (reference sequence). This CDR3 is 13 amino acids long. CDR3 residues: CSAWTGGNNEQFF. Here the CDR3 DNA reads TGCAGTGCGTGGACAGGGGGAAACAATGAGCAGTTCTTC.

V gene TRBV4-3 combines with J gene TRBJ2-7; 7 bases agree with TRBD2. CDR1 and CDR2 from the germline V gene are LGHNA and YSLEER. Unmatched junction bases numbered 23, after V lost 11 bases and J lost 7 bases. CDR3 length: 16 amino acids. In DNA form, the CDR3 reads TGCGCCCCCCCCCTTCCCCCCGGGACCAGGCGGGAGGAGCAGTACTTC. Amino acids: CAPPLPPGTRREEQYF.

J is TRBJ1-1 and V is TRBV20-1; TRBD1 aligns across 7 bases. The V gene end was trimmed by 6 bases and the J gene end by 3 bases; junction bases not matched to a gene: 7. The CDR3 extends over 13 amino acids. The germline V gene has CDR1 DFQATT and CDR2 SNEGSKA (reference sequence). CDR3 sequence: CSASAGGDTEAFF. Written as DNA, the CDR3 is TGCAGTGCCTCGGCAGGGGGGGACACTGAAGCTTTCTTT.

The CDR3 nucleotides read TGTGCCAGCAGCCCCCTCCTGAGCGGGGCGAACACCGGGGAGCTGTTTTTT. It specifies CASSPLLSGANTGELFF. The genes are TRBV7-8 and TRBJ2-2; TRBD2 agrees at 7 bases. J was trimmed by 0 bases and V by 5 bases; bases with no gene match: 9. Germline-derived CDR1 and CDR2 are SGHVS and FQNEAQ. The CDR3 is made up of 17 amino acids.

This rearrangement joins TRBV20-1 to TRBJ2-3; 11 bases are shared with TRBD2. The V gene end was trimmed by 6 bases and the J gene end by 3 bases; junction bases not matched to a gene: 11. The CDR3 loop spans 16 amino acids. CDR1 is DFQATT, CDR2 SNEGSKA, per germline (reference sequence). CDR3 in amino acids: CSASPPRLAGTDTQYF. DNA of the CDR3: TGCAGTGCGAGCCCCCCCCGACTAGCGGGAACAGATACGCAGTATTTT.

The count of this clonotype is one. The J gene is TRBJ2-1, the V gene TRBV29-1; TRBD2 matches at 8 bases. The CDR3 length is 14 residues. Germline V gives CDR1 SQVTM, CDR2 ANQGSEA. V dropped 0 bases and J dropped 8; count of bases not matched to a gene: 6. DNA for the CDR3: TGCAGCGTTGAAGACGGGACTAGAGGGCATGAGCAGTTCTTC. This translates into CSVEDGTRGHEQFF.